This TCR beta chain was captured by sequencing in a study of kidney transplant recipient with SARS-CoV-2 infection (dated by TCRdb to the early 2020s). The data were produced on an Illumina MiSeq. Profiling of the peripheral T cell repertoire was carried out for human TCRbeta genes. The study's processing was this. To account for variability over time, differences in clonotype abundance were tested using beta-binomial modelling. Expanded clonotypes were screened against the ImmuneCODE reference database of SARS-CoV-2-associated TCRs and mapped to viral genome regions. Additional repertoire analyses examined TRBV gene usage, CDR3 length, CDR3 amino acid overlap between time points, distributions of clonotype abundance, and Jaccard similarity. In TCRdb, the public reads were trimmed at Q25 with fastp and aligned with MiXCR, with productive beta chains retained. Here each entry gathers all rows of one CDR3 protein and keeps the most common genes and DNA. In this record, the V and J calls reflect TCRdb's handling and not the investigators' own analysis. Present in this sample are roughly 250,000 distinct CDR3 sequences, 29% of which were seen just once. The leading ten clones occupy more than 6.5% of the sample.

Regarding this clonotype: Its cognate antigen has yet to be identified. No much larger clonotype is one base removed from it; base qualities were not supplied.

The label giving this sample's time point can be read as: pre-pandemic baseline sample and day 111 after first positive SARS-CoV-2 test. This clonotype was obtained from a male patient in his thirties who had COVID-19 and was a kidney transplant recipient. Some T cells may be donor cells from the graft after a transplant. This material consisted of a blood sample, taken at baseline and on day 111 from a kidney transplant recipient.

CDR3 region: CASSTDVKGWKTYGYTF. At the DNA level, the sequence is TGTGCCAGCAGCACTGACGTCAAAGGTTGGAAGACCTATGGCTACACCTTC. The chain couples TRBV4-2 to TRBJ1-2; confidence is insufficient to name the D gene. CDR1 is given as LGHNA and CDR2 as YNFKEQ, both from the germline V gene. V and J are truncated by 5 bases and 4 bases respectively, leaving an intervening sequence of 23 bases. The CDR3 covers 17 residues, taking in both the cysteine and the phenylalanine. Only the CDR3 portion is preserved as DNA: 51 bases, with reading frame beginning at the first base.